A single sample is the source of the 30 T cell receptor beta chains below, sequenced in a study of beta chain features in type 1 diabetes. Isolated RNA was reverse transcribed in full, so expressed TCRB transcripts were sequenced. Assay used: immunoSEQ multiplex PCR; TCRdb lists only in-frame clones, some missing. The sample holds roughly 230,000 clones; around 9.6% are singletons and the top ten take 0.03% to 0.035%. The sequencing input was naive CD4+ T cells from blood. These receptors were obtained from a woman aged 18 to 35 in good health.

This clone turned up a few times. V gene TRBV5-4 combines with J gene TRBJ2-7; tentatively, D is TRBD1 (6 bases). This CDR3 comprises 14 residues. Germline CDR1 and CDR2: SGHNT and YYREEE (reference sequence). V lost 4 bases and J 8 bases, leaving 19 bases between the germline ends. CDR3 protein: CASSVPGTRVKQYF. DNA of the CDR3: TGTGCCAGCAGCGTCCCCGGGACAAGAGTAAAGCAGTACTTC.

This clone was seen a handful of times. V and J are TRBV7-2 and TRBJ1-2, with 9 bases aligning to TRBD1. V was pared by 5 bases and J by 4 bases, with 2 bases of the junction left unmatched. There are 13 residues in the CDR3. Germline CDR1 SGHTA, CDR2 FQGNSA. CDR3 loop: CASSTGGIYGYTF. CDR3 DNA: TGTGCCAGCAGCACAGGGGGCATCTATGGCTACACCTTC.

This chain joins TRBV11-2 and TRBJ1-2; 10 bases are shared with TRBD1. The CDR3 covers 14 residues. V was pared by 3 bases and J by 3 bases, with 1 base of the junction left unmatched. Germline assignment: CDR1 SGHAT and CDR2 FQNNGV. CDR3 bases: TGTGCCAGCAGCTTCGGGACAGGGGACTATGGCTACACCTTC. Translation: CASSFGTGDYGYTF.

The chain links TRBV11-2 to TRBJ1-2; D is undetermined. This CDR3 is built from 15 residues. Trimming cost V 1 base and J 4 bases, with 13 bases left between them. Germline loops: CDR1 SGHAT, CDR2 FQNNGV. The CDR3 DNA is TGTGCCAGCAGCTTAGTCCGGGAGTACGGCTATGGCTACACCTTC. It translates to CASSLVREYGYGYTF. The whole variable domain, remainder taken from reference TRBV11-2 and TRBJ1-2, is EAGVAQSPRYKIIEKRQSVAFWCNPISGHATLYWYQQILGQGPKLLIQFQNNGVVDDSQLPKDRFSAERLKGVDSTLKIQPAKLEDSAVYLCASSLVREYGYGYTFGSGTRLTVV.

This clone occurred a few times. The V call is TRBV9, the J call TRBJ2-5; TRBD1 is a possible D gene (6 bases). V was cut by 0 bases and J by 4 bases, with 13 bases left in between. The V gene's germline CDR1 is SGDLS and CDR2 YYNGEE. The length of the CDR3 is 15 residues. The CDR3 DNA reads as TGTGCCAGCAGCGTAGGTTCAGGGGCAGGAGAGACCCAGTACTTC. It specifies CASSVGSGAGETQYF.

The chain combines TRBV11-1 with TRBJ2-7; D perhaps matches TRBD2 (6 bases). The V and J ends lost 4 bases and 3 bases respectively, with 10 bases between them. Germline V lookup: CDR1 SGHAT, CDR2 FQDESV (reference sequence). The CDR3 consists of 13 residues. For the CDR3, the DNA is TGTGCCAGCAGCTGGGGGAGGCTCTACGAGCAGTACTTC. Translation gives CASSWGRLYEQYF.

The CDR3 spells CASSPGTSRETQYF. The CDR3 nucleotides are TGCGCCAGCAGCCCAGGGACTTCCAGAGAGACCCAGTACTTC. The rearrangement uses TRBV5-1 and TRBJ2-5, with D maybe TRBD2 (6 bases). The CDR3 has 14 amino acids. The germline V gene encodes CDR1 SGHRS and CDR2 YFSETQ. V lost 4 bases and J lost 4, with 14 bases in between.

There are a few counts of this clone. J is TRBJ2-5 and V is TRBV7-3; 10 bases align to TRBD2. The CDR3 consists of 16 residues. The V gene's germline CDR1 is SGHTA and CDR2 FQGTGA. The V gene end was trimmed by 5 bases and the J gene end by 0 bases; junction bases not matched to a gene: 6. CDR3 in amino acids: CASSLGLAEYQETQYF. CDR3 DNA sequence: TGTGCCAGCAGCCTAGGACTAGCGGAGTACCAAGAGACCCAGTACTTC.

In its sample, this clone was seen a few times. The chain carries TRBV27 and TRBJ2-3; 7 nucleotides align to TRBD2. The CDR3 has 16 residues. Germline CDR1 MNHEY, CDR2 SMNVEV (reference sequence). The ends lost 5 bases at V and 5 bases at J; junction bases unmatched: 13. Here the CDR3 reads CASSTKGGPGLDTQYF. CDR3 DNA sequence: TGTGCCAGCAGTACGAAGGGAGGGCCCGGTCTAGATACGCAGTATTTT.

The rearrangement links TRBV6-6 to TRBJ1-4; D is uncertain. Germline V lookup: CDR1 MNHNY, CDR2 SVGAGI (reference sequence). This CDR3 spans 15 amino acids. Trimming cost V 6 bases and J 0 bases, with 11 bases left between them. Here the CDR3 DNA reads TGTGCCAGCAGCCAAGGGAGACCAACTAATGAAAAACTGTTTTTT. Translating gives CASSQGRPTNEKLFF.

This clone showed up just a few times. The CDR3 sequence is CASSEFMRETQYF. CDR3 nucleotides: TGTGCCAGCAGTGAATTCATGAGAGAGACCCAGTACTTC. The chain recombines TRBV2 with TRBJ2-5; D is unclear. Germline V gene lookup returns CDR1 SNHLY and CDR2 FYNNEI. CDR3 length equals 13 residues. Trimming left V 2 bases short and J 4 bases short, with 8 bases between.

This clone was observed at least ten times. The chain is built from TRBV29-1 and TRBJ2-1, with 7 nucleotides matching TRBD1. The CDR3 runs to 11 residues. CDR1 and CDR2 from the germline V gene are SQVTM and ANQGSEA. With V trimmed by 7 bases and J by 8 bases, 5 bases remained unmatched. The CDR3 nucleotides are TGCAGCGCAACAGGGGCAGATGAGCAGTTCTTC. It specifies CSATGADEQFF.

This clone was seen more than once but under ten times. The rearrangement links TRBV7-9 to TRBJ1-2, with D tentatively TRBD1 (5 bases). The CDR3 loop spans 15 amino acids. V lost 4 bases to trimming and J lost 3 bases, with 15 bases between them. Per the germline V gene, CDR1 is SEHNR and CDR2 is FQNEAQ (reference sequence). The CDR3, as DNA: TGTGCCAGCAGCTCCAGCAGGGTCGGGTACTATGGCTACACCTTC. It yields the protein CASSSSRVGYYGYTF.

The V gene is TRBV5-1, the J gene TRBJ2-1, with a tentative D call TRBD2 (5 bases). The CDR3 is 13 residues long. CDR1 SGHRS and CDR2 YFSETQ come from the germline V gene. The germline V and J ends were trimmed by 4 bases and 7 bases, with 12 bases remaining between them. CDR3 coding DNA: TGCGCCAGCAGCAACGGGGTAGGTAATGAGCAGTTCTTC. Protein: CASSNGVGNEQFF.

V gene TRBV5-1 combines with J gene TRBJ2-3; D may be TRBD2 (5 bases). The V gene lost 0 bases and the J gene lost 2 bases, with 7 bases spanning the gap. This CDR3 region has 14 residues. CDR1 is SGHRS, CDR2 YFSETQ, per germline. DNA of the CDR3: TGCGCCAGCAGCTTGGCGAGGGACACAGATACGCAGTATTTT. Translating gives CASSLARDTDTQYF.

This chain connects TRBV2 to TRBJ2-7; weak D call: TRBD1 (6 bases). Germline V gives CDR1 SNHLY, CDR2 FYNNEI. V was pared by 4 bases and J by 3 bases, with 13 bases between. The CDR3 runs to 14 residues. CDR3 coding DNA: TGTGCCAGCAGTGCACAGGGACCGGGCTACGAGCAGTACTTC. It encodes CASSAQGPGYEQYF.

In this sample, this clone turned up a few times. V gene TRBV30 combines with J gene TRBJ2-7; 11 nucleotides line up with TRBD1. The CDR3 sequence is 15 residues long. The germline CDR1 and CDR2 sequences are GTSNPN and SVGIG (reference sequence). V was clipped by 5 bases and J by 4 bases; unmatched bases: 10. In DNA, the CDR3 is TGTGCCTGGTCACCCGGACAGGGGGCAAGATACGAGCAGTACTTC. It translates to CAWSPGQGARYEQYF.

This clone was counted a single time. The J gene is TRBJ1-2, the V gene TRBV2; D is unresolved. Trimming shortened V by 5 bases and J by 0 bases, and 10 bases separated the two germline ends. CDR3 length: 14 amino acids. The V gene's germline CDR1 is SNHLY and CDR2 FYNNEI. DNA for the CDR3: TGTGCCAGCAGTCTCCGGGGATCTAACTATGGCTACACCTTC. This sequence encodes CASSLRGSNYGYTF.

The rearrangement uses TRBV7-6 and TRBJ1-3; D might be TRBD1 (6 bases). Germline values: CDR1 SGHVS, CDR2 FNYEAQ. V lost 1 base, J lost 0 bases, and 13 bases lay in between. There are 17 residues in the CDR3. CDR3 nucleotides: TGTGCCAGCAGCTTAGGTGGACAGCCGGACTCTGGAAACACCATATATTTT. It yields the protein CASSLGGQPDSGNTIYF.

With regard to this clone: Given the absence of the conserved phenylalanine or tryptophan at the CDR3 end, a read error is likely. The gene calls are TRBV7-2 and TRBJ2-4, with 8 positions matching TRBD2. Unmatched junction bases numbered 6, after V lost 2 bases and J lost 6 bases. Germline CDR1 SGHTA, CDR2 FQGNSA. The CDR3 covers 15 residues. CDR3 in amino acids: CASSLTGGPGNIQYL. In DNA form, the CDR3 reads TGTGCCAGCAGCTTAACGGGGGGGCCGGGAAACATTCAGTACCTC.

There are a few counts of this clone. The genes are TRBV6-1 and TRBJ2-7, with 13 bases fitting TRBD2. Per germline, CDR1 MNHNS and CDR2 SASEGT. This CDR3 comprises 17 residues. V was clipped by 4 bases and J by 2 bases; unmatched bases: 8. The CDR3 DNA reads TGTGCCAGCAGTGCACCGGGACTAGCGGGAACCGCCTACGAGCAGTACTTC. This gives the protein CASSAPGLAGTAYEQYF.

The sample holds a few counts of this clone. The chain has TRBV5-4 and TRBJ2-7; a possible D gene is TRBD2 (6 bases). Germline values: CDR1 SGHNT, CDR2 YYREEE (reference sequence). Trimming took off 0 bases at V and 3 bases at J, with 7 bases between the two ends. This CDR3 spans 13 amino acids. The CDR3 region is CASSLATSYEQYF. DNA for the CDR3: TGTGCCAGCAGCTTGGCGACTAGCTACGAGCAGTACTTC.

V is TRBV6-5 and J is TRBJ1-1; 7 nucleotides align to TRBD1. Germline-derived CDR1 and CDR2 are MNHEY and SVGAGI. This CDR3 is 15 amino acids long. J lost 6 bases, V lost 6 bases, and 13 bases had no gene match. This CDR3 reads CASRHGQAIGAEAFF. In nucleotides, the CDR3 is TGTGCCAGCAGGCACGGACAGGCGATCGGCGCTGAAGCTTTCTTT.

This chain links TRBV5-1 with TRBJ2-7, with TRBD1 matching 8 bases. The germline V gene has CDR1 SGHRS and CDR2 YFSETQ. V lost 4 bases to trimming and J lost 3 bases; unmatched junction nucleotides: 9. This CDR3 has 15 residues. CDR3 amino acids: CASSRPGQGYYEQYF. The CDR3 coding sequence is TGCGCCAGCAGCCGCCCAGGACAGGGTTACTACGAGCAGTACTTC.

In its sample, this clone was seen a few times. The gene calls are TRBV13 and TRBJ2-1, with D tentatively TRBD2 (6 bases). Germline values: CDR1 PRHDT, CDR2 FYEKMQ (reference sequence). The CDR3 is 15 amino acids. With 4 bases removed from V and 4 bases from J, the gap between germline ends came to 14 bases. CDR3 region: CASSSLAELYNEQFF. For the CDR3, the DNA is TGTGCCAGCAGCTCGTTAGCGGAGTTATACAATGAGCAGTTCTTC. The full variable domain, in which reference TRBV13 and TRBJ2-1 provide the parts outside the CDR3, is AAGVIQSPRHLIKEKRETATLKCYPIPRHDTVYWYQQGPGQDPQFLISFYEKMQSDKGSIPDRFSAQQFSDYHSELNMSSLELGDSALYFCASSSLAELYNEQFFGPGTRLTVL.

The gene calls are TRBV19 and TRBJ2-3; D might be TRBD2 (7 bases). This CDR3 has 15 residues. Germline V lookup: CDR1 LNHDA, CDR2 SQIVND (reference sequence). V gave up 7 bases and J gave up 2 bases, with 16 bases separating them. The CDR3 loop reads CASNWPGGATDTQYF. The CDR3 nucleotides are TGTGCCAGTAACTGGCCTGGGGGGGCCACAGATACGCAGTATTTT. The entire variable domain, with the rest obtained from reference TRBV19 and TRBJ2-3, is as follows: DGGITQSPKYLFRKEGQNVTLSCEQNLNHDAMYWYRQDPGQGLRLIYYSQIVNDFQKGDIAEGYSVSREKKESFPLTVTSAQKNPTAFYLCASNWPGGATDTQYFGPGTRLTVL.

In this sample, this clone turned up a few times. This chain links TRBV6-5 with TRBJ2-7, with 10 bases matching TRBD2. The V segment lost 6 bases and the J segment 7 bases; nucleotides outside the gene matches: 9. The CDR3 runs 14 residues. CDR1 MNHEY and CDR2 SVGAGI come from the germline V gene. The DNA for the CDR3 is TGTGCCAGCAGAAGGACTAGCGGCCCGGGGGAGCAGTACTTC. Protein product: CASRRTSGPGEQYF.

V is TRBV4-2 and J is TRBJ2-1, with TRBD2 matching over 9 bases. In germline, CDR1 is LGHNA, CDR2 YNFKEQ. This CDR3 comprises 16 residues. V trimming: 6 bases; J trimming: 2 bases; junction bases outside the gene matches: 8. The CDR3 protein is CASSTMTSGTYNEQFF. CDR3 nucleotide sequence: TGTGCCAGCAGTACCATGACTAGCGGTACCTACAATGAGCAGTTCTTC.

The CDR3 DNA follows: TGTGCCAGCAGCTTAAGAGCGGATAGCTCCTACAATGAGCAGTTCTTC. Its protein is CASSLRADSSYNEQFF. The chain combines TRBV11-2 with TRBJ2-1, with a tentative D call TRBD2 (5 bases). The CDR3 has 16 residues. Deletions cut 2 bases from V and 0 bases from J, with 11 bases between. Germline V lookup: CDR1 SGHAT, CDR2 FQNNGV.

The chain uses TRBV7-6 and TRBJ1-1; D remains unclear. Germline V gene sequence: CDR1 SGHVS, CDR2 FNYEAQ. Between the trimmed V and J ends, which lost 5 bases and 3 bases, there was a span of 10 bases. The CDR3 totals 13 residues. CDR3 loop: CASSREVDTEAFF. DNA of the CDR3: TGTGCCAGCAGCAGAGAGGTGGACACTGAAGCTTTCTTT. The whole variable domain, filled in from reference TRBV7-6 and TRBJ1-1, reads GAGVSQSPRYKVTKRGQDVALRCDPISGHVSLYWYRQALGQGPEFLTYFNYEAQQDKSGLPNDRFSAERPEGSISTLTIQRTEQRDSAMYRCASSREVDTEAFFGQGTRLTVV.